The 26 T cell receptor beta chains reported below all come from one sample, sequenced in a study of cytomegalovirus exposure and HLA in healthy donors (dated by TCRdb to 2016 to 2017). Libraries were prepared through the immunoSEQ multiplex PCR assay. In its TCRdb copy, this immuneACCESS table keeps in-frame sequences only and misses some clones. Where compared with another copy, unresolved V genes explain less than half of these, and the others have no known cause. The sample profile shows under 150,000 clones; more than 75% of them were found once. The ten largest clones capture approximately 10% of the sample. Sequencing was done on a sample of PBMCs. The receptor source for this set is a man younger than 35 in good health and CMV-seropositive.

The chain combines TRBV7-8 with TRBJ1-2; maybe TRBD1 (5 bases). The CDR3 has 15 residues. The germline V gene encodes CDR1 SGHVS and CDR2 FQNEAQ. The V end was cut by 4 bases, the J end by 4 bases, with 16 bases between. The CDR3 DNA reads TGTGCCAGCAGCTCAAGACCTAGGAGGGGCTATGGCTACACCTTC. This sequence encodes CASSSRPRRGYGYTF.

The CDR3 coding sequence is TGTGCCAGCAGTCAGGGCAACACCATATATTTT. Translated: CASSQGNTIYF. The chain recombines TRBV6-1 with TRBJ1-3; D might be TRBD1 (5 bases). The CDR3 length is 11 residues. Trimming removed 5 bases at V and 7 bases at J, with 6 bases between. CDR1 is MNHNS, CDR2 SASEGT, per germline.

The CDR3 spells CASSSGLAYEQYF. The CDR3 DNA reads TGTGCCAGCAGCTCCGGACTGGCCTACGAGCAGTACTTC. The rearrangement links TRBV11-1 to TRBJ2-7; D possibly corresponds to TRBD2 (5 bases). Germline CDR1 is SGHAT and CDR2 is FQDESV (reference sequence). Trimming left V 4 bases short and J 2 bases short, with 9 bases between. The CDR3 is 13 residues long.

The chain recombines TRBV5-1 with TRBJ2-7; possibly TRBD1 for D (5 bases). Germline V gives CDR1 SGHRS, CDR2 YFSETQ. This CDR3 spans 13 amino acids. The V end lost 0 bases, the J end lost 1 base, and 5 bases lay between the germline ends. The CDR3 loop is CASSLGQSYEQYF. Written as DNA, the CDR3 is TGCGCCAGCAGCTTGGGACAGTCCTACGAGCAGTACTTC. Supplemented by reference TRBV5-1 and TRBJ2-7, the full variable domain reads KAGVTQTPRYLIKTRGQQVTLSCSPISGHRSVSWYQQTPGQGLQFLFEYFSETQRNKGNFPGRFSGRQFSNSRSEMNVSTLELGDSALYLCASSLGQSYEQYFGPGTRLTVT.

This chain uses TRBV2 with TRBJ2-7, with 7 bases matching TRBD2. The CDR3 runs to 15 residues. CDR1 and CDR2 (germline): SNHLY, FYNNEI. V dropped 3 bases and J dropped 3; count of bases not matched to a gene: 8. The CDR3 DNA follows: TGTGCCAGCAGTGAGCTAGCGGACACCGACTACGAGCAGTACTTC. Protein: CASSELADTDYEQYF.

The V and J genes are TRBV7-9 and TRBJ1-5; 8 bases line up with TRBD1. The J segment lost 0 bases and the V segment lost 0 bases, leaving 4 bases of the junction unmatched. The CDR3 is 17 residues long. Germline V gene sequence: CDR1 SEHNR, CDR2 FQNEAQ (reference sequence). CDR3 in amino acids: CASSLAGTGYSNQPQHF. CDR3 coding DNA: TGTGCCAGCAGCTTAGCTGGGACAGGCTATAGCAATCAGCCCCAGCATTTT. Full variable domain (remainder filled in from reference TRBV7-9 and TRBJ1-5): DTGVSQNPRHKITKRGQNVTFRCDPISEHNRLYWYRQTLGQGPEFLTYFQNEAQLEKSRLLSDRFSAERPKGSFSTLEIQRTEQGDSAMYLCASSLAGTGYSNQPQHFGDGTRLSIL.

The chain couples TRBV29-1 to TRBJ2-7; D remains ambiguous. The CDR3 covers 12 residues. CDR1 and CDR2 (germline): SQVTM, ANQGSEA. V was clipped by 4 bases and J by 1 base, with 8 bases between them. The CDR3 DNA is TGCAGCGTTGGAAGGAGTTCCTACGAGCAGTACTTC. This sequence encodes CSVGRSSYEQYF.

The V call is TRBV18, the J call TRBJ2-5, with 8 bases matching TRBD2. Trimming at V came to 1 base and at J to 2 bases, leaving 15 bases not matched to a gene. The CDR3 loop spans 19 amino acids. Germline V gene lookup returns CDR1 KGHSH and CDR2 LQKENI. CDR3 loop: CASSPQRRGLTSGQETQYF. CDR3 in DNA: TGTGCCAGCTCACCACAACGCCGGGGACTCACTAGCGGTCAAGAGACCCAGTACTTC.

The rearrangement joins TRBV5-1 to TRBJ2-7, with 9 bases aligning to TRBD1. The trim removed 4 bases at V and 1 base at J, leaving 3 bases unmatched. The CDR3 is 14 amino acids. Looked up from germline, CDR1 is SGHRS and CDR2 is YFSETQ. CDR3 DNA: TGCGCCAGCAGCCCGGACAGGGGTTCCTACGAGCAGTACTTC. It yields the protein CASSPDRGSYEQYF.

This chain connects TRBV5-1 to TRBJ2-1; 9 bases are a match to TRBD1. The length of the CDR3 is 17 residues. V was pared by 4 bases and J by 10 bases, with 18 bases of the junction left unmatched. Germline V gives CDR1 SGHRS, CDR2 YFSETQ. For the CDR3, the DNA is TGCGCCAGCAGCCTAGGGACAGGGTCTCGGCACGGTCAAGAGCAGTTCTTC. This encodes CASSLGTGSRHGQEQFF. The full variable domain, rest sourced from reference TRBV5-1 and TRBJ2-1, is KAGVTQTPRYLIKTRGQQVTLSCSPISGHRSVSWYQQTPGQGLQFLFEYFSETQRNKGNFPGRFSGRQFSNSRSEMNVSTLELGDSALYLCASSLGTGSRHGQEQFFGPGTRLTVL.

This rearrangement joins TRBV19 to TRBJ2-7; possible D gene TRBD1, 6 bases. The CDR3 totals 16 residues. Germline loops: CDR1 LNHDA, CDR2 SQIVND (reference sequence). Trimming shortened V by 4 bases and J by 2 bases, and 18 bases separated the two germline ends. The CDR3 nucleotides are TGTGCCAGTAGTACCGATAGCCGGGACAAACCCTACGAGCAGTACTTC. Encoded protein: CASSTDSRDKPYEQYF.

The count of this clone is one. V gene TRBV9 combines with J gene TRBJ2-7, with D possibly being TRBD1 (5 bases). The V end lost 4 bases, the J end lost 6 bases, and 23 bases lay between the germline ends. This CDR3 is 16 amino acids long. Germline values: CDR1 SGDLS, CDR2 YYNGEE. The CDR3 sequence is CASSLTVGAGRREQYF. The CDR3 DNA reads TGTGCCAGCAGCCTCACCGTAGGGGCCGGACGTCGCGAGCAGTACTTC.

J is TRBJ2-3 and V is TRBV5-1; 10 bases align to TRBD2. The germline V gene has CDR1 SGHRS and CDR2 YFSETQ. J lost 6 bases, V lost 3 bases, and 16 bases had no gene match. The length of the CDR3 is 18 residues. For the CDR3, the DNA is TGCGCCAGCAGCTCCCTGAAGACTAGCGGGTGGTCGGTCGATACGCAGTATTTT. Its protein is CASSSLKTSGWSVDTQYF.

This sequence joins TRBV2 and TRBJ2-7, with a possible D match to TRBD1 (6 bases). Looked up from germline, CDR1 is SNHLY and CDR2 is FYNNEI. CDR3 length: 15 residues. With 6 bases removed from V and 9 bases from J, the gap between germline ends came to 24 bases. CDR3 nucleotides: TGTGCCAGCAGACTGACCCGGGACACCCCTGGGGCGCAGTACTTC. Protein: CASRLTRDTPGAQYF.

The chain is built from TRBV19 and TRBJ1-1, with D unresolved. Looked up from germline, CDR1 is LNHDA and CDR2 is SQIVND (reference sequence). The CDR3 runs 16 residues. V dropped 3 bases and J dropped 1 base, with 15 bases sitting between them. The CDR3 loop is CASSIRPGLANTEAFF. In nucleotides, the CDR3 is TGTGCCAGTAGTATCAGGCCGGGATTGGCGAACACTGAAGCTTTCTTT.

In this sample, this clone turned up once. The V gene is TRBV5-1, the J gene TRBJ2-3; tentatively, D is TRBD1 (5 bases). Trimming took 7 bases from V and 6 from J, leaving 12 bases between them. CDR3 length: 12 residues. CDR1 is SGHRS and CDR2 is YFSETQ in the germline V gene. CDR3 nucleotides: TGCGCCAGCGGCGGCAGGGCTGATACGCAGTATTTT. Translating it yields CASGGRADTQYF.

The rearrangement links TRBV2 to TRBJ2-7; D is perhaps TRBD2 (7 bases). Germline V gives CDR1 SNHLY, CDR2 FYNNEI. This CDR3 contains 11 residues. Trimming removed 10 bases at V and 6 bases at J, with 13 bases between. The CDR3 nucleotides read TGTGCCACCAGGGGAGGGACCGAGCAGTACTTC. Its protein product is CATRGGTEQYF.

The chain has TRBV6-5 and TRBJ2-3; tentatively, D is TRBD1 (6 bases). The CDR3 covers 15 residues. Germline V lookup: CDR1 MNHEY, CDR2 SVGAGI. V lost 6 bases, J lost 1 base, and 14 bases lay in between. The CDR3 loop reads CASRAFDRRTDTQYF. The CDR3 DNA reads as TGTGCCAGCAGGGCCTTCGACAGGCGCACAGATACGCAGTATTTT.

This chain connects TRBV10-1 to TRBJ2-7; 10 bases match TRBD2. Germline values: CDR1 WNHNN, CDR2 SYGVQD (reference sequence). There are 13 residues in the CDR3. J was trimmed by 5 bases and V by 5 bases; bases with no gene match: 3. The CDR3 here is CASSLAGGDEQYF. The CDR3 DNA is TGCGCCAGCAGTTTAGCGGGAGGTGACGAGCAGTACTTC.

The genes are TRBV5-1 and TRBJ2-1, with TRBD2 as a possible D gene (6 bases). The CDR3 covers 15 residues. V lost 0 bases and J 7 bases, leaving 14 bases between the germline ends. The germline CDR1 and CDR2 sequences are SGHRS and YFSETQ. For the CDR3, the DNA is TGCGCCAGCAGCTTGGTGGGGGGAGGAGGAAATGAGCAGTTCTTC. Translated: CASSLVGGGGNEQFF.

In DNA, the CDR3 is TGTGCCAGCTTCACGGGAGGGGTCAATGAGCAGTTCTTC. This sequence encodes CASFTGGVNEQFF. V is TRBV18 and J is TRBJ2-1, with 8 positions matching TRBD2. After removal of 7 bases from V and 6 bases from J, the junction contained 5 bases not matched to a gene. Germline V gene sequence: CDR1 KGHSH, CDR2 LQKENI. The CDR3 has 13 residues.

The chain couples TRBV5-1 to TRBJ2-6; D possibly corresponds to TRBD1 (6 bases). The CDR3 loop spans 14 amino acids. The V end lost 7 bases, the J end lost 0 bases, and 8 bases lay between the germline ends. Germline V gives CDR1 SGHRS, CDR2 YFSETQ. The DNA for the CDR3 is TGCGCCAGCGGGGACAACTCTGGGGCCAACGTCCTGACTTTC. Its protein product is CASGDNSGANVLTF.

This chain links TRBV5-1 with TRBJ2-3, with TRBD1 identical over 7 bases. The V segment lost 6 bases and the J segment 2 bases; nucleotides outside the gene matches: 3. Per the germline V gene, CDR1 is SGHRS and CDR2 is YFSETQ. This CDR3 has 13 amino acids. The CDR3 bases are TGCGCCAGCACAGGACAGGACACAGATACGCAGTATTTT. Translation gives CASTGQDTDTQYF.

The gene calls are TRBV21-1 and TRBJ1-1; the D call in the table, TRBD1, was not verified against the DNA. TRBV21-1 is listed as a pseudogene. The CDR3 loop spans 16 amino acids. For the CDR3, the DNA is TGTGCCAGCAGCAAAGGGACAGGGGGCCTACAGACTGAAGCTTTCTTT. This gives the protein CASSKGTGGLQTEAFF.

This chain links TRBV6-4 with TRBJ1-2, with 8 bases lining up with TRBD1. There are 14 residues in the CDR3. V shed 6 bases, J shed 7 bases, and the junction held 10 bases outside the gene matches. Per the germline V gene, CDR1 is MRHNA and CDR2 is SNTAGT. CDR3 in DNA: TGTGCCAGCAGCGCCGACAGGGGAGGAGGTGGCTACACCTTC. It specifies CASSADRGGGGYTF.

This chain connects TRBV6-1 to TRBJ1-2; a weak D match, TRBD1 (6 bases). The CDR3 is 13 amino acids. CDR1 MNHNS and CDR2 SASEGT come from the germline V gene. Trimming left V 8 bases short and J 4 bases short, with 14 bases between. Here the CDR3 reads CASGFGGTYGYTF. As DNA, the CDR3 is TGTGCCAGCGGATTTGGGGGCACCTATGGCTACACCTTC.